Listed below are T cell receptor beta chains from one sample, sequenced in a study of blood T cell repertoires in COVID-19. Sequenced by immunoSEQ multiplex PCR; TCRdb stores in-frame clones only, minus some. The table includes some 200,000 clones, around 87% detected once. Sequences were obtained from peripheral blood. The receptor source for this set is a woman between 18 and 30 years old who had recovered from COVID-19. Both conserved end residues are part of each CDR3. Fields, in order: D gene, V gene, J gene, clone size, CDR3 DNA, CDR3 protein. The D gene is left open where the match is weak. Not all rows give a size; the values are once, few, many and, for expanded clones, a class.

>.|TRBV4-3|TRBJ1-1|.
TGCGCCAGCAGCCAAGGGGGAGGGAGGACTGAAGCTTTCTTT
CASSQGGGRTEAFF
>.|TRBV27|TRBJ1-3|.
TGTGCCAGCAGTGTCAGTGCATATACCTCTGGAAACACCATATATTTT
CASSVSAYTSGNTIYF
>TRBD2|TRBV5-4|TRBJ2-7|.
TGTGCCAGCAGCTTGGACGGGGGACTAGCGGGGAACGAGCAGTACTTC
CASSLDGGLAGNEQYF
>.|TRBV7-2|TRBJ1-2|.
TGTGCCAGCAGCCCCGCGACAGGACCCTATGGCTACACCTTC
CASSPATGPYGYTF
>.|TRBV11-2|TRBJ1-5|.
TGTGCCAGCAGCTTAGGAGGGTATCAGCCCCAGCATTTT
CASSLGGYQPQHF
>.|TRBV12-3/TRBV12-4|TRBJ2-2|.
TGTGCCAGCAGTTCATACACCGGGGAGCTGTTTTTT
CASSSYTGELFF
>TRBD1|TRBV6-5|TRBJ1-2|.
TGTGCTTCCCGGGACAGAGCTAACTATGGCTACACCTTC
CASRDRANYGYTF
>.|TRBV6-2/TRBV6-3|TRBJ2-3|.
TGTGCCAGCAGTTACTCCCAGGGGGGCAGCCTAGATACGCAGTATTTT
CASSYSQGGSLDTQYF
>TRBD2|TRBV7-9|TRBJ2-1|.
TGTGCCAGCAGGTTCCAGTTAGCGGGACGTCGAAATGAGCAGTTCTTC
CASRFQLAGRRNEQFF
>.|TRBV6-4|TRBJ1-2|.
TGTGCCAGCCCGGGTGCAGTCTATGGCTACACCTTC
CASPGAVYGYTF
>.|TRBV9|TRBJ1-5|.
TGTGCCAGCAGCGTAGTTGTGGCTCCCAATCAGCCCCAGCATTTT
CASSVVVAPNQPQHF
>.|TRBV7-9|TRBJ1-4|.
TGTGCCAGCAGCTTCTTCTCAGGAGAAAAACTGTTTTTT
CASSFFSGEKLFF
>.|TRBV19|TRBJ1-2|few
TGTGCCAGTAGCACAGAAGGTCTTTTGAACTATGGCTACACCTTC
CASSTEGLLNYGYTF
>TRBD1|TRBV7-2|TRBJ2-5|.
TGTGCCAGCAGGCGCCAACAGGGGGAACAGACCCAGTACTTC
CASRRQQGEQTQYF
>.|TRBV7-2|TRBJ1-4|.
TGTGCCAGCAGCTTCGAGAGGGCAGCGAATGAAAAACTGTTTTTT
CASSFERAANEKLFF
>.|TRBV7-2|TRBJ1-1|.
TGTGCCAGCAGCCTAAGACAGGCGCATGAAGCTTTCTTT
CASSLRQAHEAFF
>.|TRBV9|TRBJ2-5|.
TGTGCCAGCAGCGTAGAACTCGGGACAACCGGGCAAGAGACCCAGTACTTC
CASSVELGTTGQETQYF
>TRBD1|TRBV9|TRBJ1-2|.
TGTGCCAGCAGCGAGGGGACAGGGGGCGACTATGGCTACACCTTC
CASSEGTGGDYGYTF
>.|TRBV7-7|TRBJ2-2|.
TGTGCCAGCAGCTGGGCAGGGGGGACCGGGGAGCTGTTTTTT
CASSWAGGTGELFF
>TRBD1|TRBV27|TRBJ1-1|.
TGTGCCAGCAGTTTATCCGGACAGGGGCTTCACACTGAAGCTTTCTTT
CASSLSGQGLHTEAFF
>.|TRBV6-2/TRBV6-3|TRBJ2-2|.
TGTGCCAGCAGTCACACTACAAGGGGCACCGGGGAGCTGTTTTTT
CASSHTTRGTGELFF
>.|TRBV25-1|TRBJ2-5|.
TGTGCCAGCAGTGCCGCGAACTCTGAAGAGACCCAGTACTTC
CASSAANSEETQYF
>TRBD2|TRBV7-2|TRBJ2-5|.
TGTGCCAGCAGGACTGCCGGCGGGAGGGTAGAGACCCAGTACTTC
CASRTAGGRVETQYF
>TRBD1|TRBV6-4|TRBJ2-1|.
TGTGCCAGCAGTGATCTTCAGGGGGCGATTGTCAATGAGCAGTTCTTC
CASSDLQGAIVNEQFF
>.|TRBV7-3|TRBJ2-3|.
TGTGCCAGCAGCTTACTCCAGGTGCCAGATACGCAGTATTTT
CASSLLQVPDTQYF
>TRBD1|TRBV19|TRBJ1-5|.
TGTGCCAGCAACAGGGGGGAACAGCCCCAGCATTTT
CASNRGEQPQHF
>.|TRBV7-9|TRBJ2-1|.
TGTGCCAGCAGCTTAATCCAAGGAGGGAGGGAGCAGTTCTTC
CASSLIQGGREQFF
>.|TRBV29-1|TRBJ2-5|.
TGCAGCGTTGAAGTGTTAGTCCAAGAGACCCAGTACTTC
CSVEVLVQETQYF
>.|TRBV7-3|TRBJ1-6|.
TGTGCCAGCAGCTTAAGTACCACAAGAAATTCACCCCTCCACTTT
CASSLSTTRNSPLHF
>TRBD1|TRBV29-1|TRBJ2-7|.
TGCAGCGTGGAGACAGGGAAGTACGAGCAGTACTTC
CSVETGKYEQYF
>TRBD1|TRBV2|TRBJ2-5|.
TGTGCCAGCAGTGGACAGGGGACCCCCCAAGAGACCCAGTACTTC
CASSGQGTPQETQYF
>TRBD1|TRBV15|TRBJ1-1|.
TGTGCCACCAGCAGAGATCCGACAGGGTACGTAAACACTGAAGCTTTCTTT
CATSRDPTGYVNTEAFF
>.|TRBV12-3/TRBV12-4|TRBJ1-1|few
TGTGCCAGCAGTTTGAGTACTGAAGCTTTCTTT
CASSLSTEAFF
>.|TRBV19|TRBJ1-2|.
TGTGCCAGTCAGCCCCTTGACAGGCCTAACTATGGCTACACCTTC
CASQPLDRPNYGYTF
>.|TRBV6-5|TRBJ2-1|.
TGTGCCAGCAGTTACTCGCATACCGGCTCCTACAATGAGCAGTTCTTC
CASSYSHTGSYNEQFF
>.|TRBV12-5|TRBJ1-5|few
TGTGCTAGTGGTTTGGTACAGGCAGGGCCAGCCCAGCATTTT
CASGLVQAGPAQHF
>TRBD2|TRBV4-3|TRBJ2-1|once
TGCGCCAGCAGCCAGGGACTAGCGGGATGTTGCTTCTACAATGAGCAGTTCTTC
CASSQGLAGCCFYNEQFF
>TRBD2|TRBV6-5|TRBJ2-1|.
TGTGCCAGCAGTCGCCGGACTAGCGGTGGTGAGCAGTTCTTC
CASSRRTSGGEQFF
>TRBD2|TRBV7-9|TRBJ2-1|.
TGTGCCAGCAGCCCTGGGATAGCGGGGGGGCAGTTGTACAATGAGCAGTTCTTC
CASSPGIAGGQLYNEQFF
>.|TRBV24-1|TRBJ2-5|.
TGTGCCACCAGTGCCACGGCGGTTGGGACCCAGTACTTC
CATSATAVGTQYF
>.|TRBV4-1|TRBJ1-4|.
TGCGCCAGCAGCCAAATCGGGGGAGGGGTTCGGGAAAAACTGTTTTTT
CASSQIGGGVREKLFF
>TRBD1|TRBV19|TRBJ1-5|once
TGTGCCAGTAGTACCTACGGGACAGGGCATCAGCCCCAGCATTTT
CASSTYGTGHQPQHF
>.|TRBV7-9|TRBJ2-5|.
TGTGCCAGCAGCCCGAGCAGGGGCGCAGAGACCCAGTACTTC
CASSPSRGAETQYF
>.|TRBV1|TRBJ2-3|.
TGCACCAGCAGCCAAGACTGGGGGCTAGCAGCCACAGATACGCAGTATTTT
CTSSQDWGLAATDTQYF
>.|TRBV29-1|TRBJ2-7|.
TGCAGCGCCCTTCGGGAGTCATCCTACGAGCAGTACTTC
CSALRESSYEQYF
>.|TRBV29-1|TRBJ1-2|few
TGCAGCGTTGTTGACAAAAGGGGCTATGGCTACACCTTC
CSVVDKRGYGYTF
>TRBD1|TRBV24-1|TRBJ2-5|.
TGTGCCACCAGTGATTCCGGGACAGCGAGAAAAGAGACCCAGTACTTC
CATSDSGTARKETQYF
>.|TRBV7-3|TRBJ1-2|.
TGTGCCAGCAGCTTACAGGCAGGGGCGAGTTATGGCTACACCTTC
CASSLQAGASYGYTF
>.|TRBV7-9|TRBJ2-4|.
TGTGCCAGCAGCTTAGAGGGTGGGGCCGCAAACATTCAGTACTTC
CASSLEGGAANIQYF
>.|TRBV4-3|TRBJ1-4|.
TGCGCCAGCAGCCGGGAAGCGAGACAGGCAAATGAAAAACTGTTTTTT
CASSREARQANEKLFF
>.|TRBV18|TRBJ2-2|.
TGTGCCAGCTCACCACCGGTCTGGAGGGGTGCCGGGGAGCTGTTTTTT
CASSPPVWRGAGELFF
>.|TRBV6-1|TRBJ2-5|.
TGTGCCAGCAGTGAAAACACAGGGCCCGAGACCCAGTACTTC
CASSENTGPETQYF
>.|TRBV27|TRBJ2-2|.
TGTGCCAGCAGGCGAGCGGAATCGAACACCGGGGAGCTGTTTTTT
CASRRAESNTGELFF
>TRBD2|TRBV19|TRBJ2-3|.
TGTGCCAGCAGGGAGGGTAGCGGGATGTATTTT
CASREGSGMYF
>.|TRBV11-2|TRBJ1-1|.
TGTGCCAGCAGCCCACCAGGGTCGACTGAAGCTTTCTTT
CASSPPGSTEAFF
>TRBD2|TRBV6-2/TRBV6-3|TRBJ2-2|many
TGTGCCAGCAGCCGGGGGGATGCCGGGGAGCTGTTTTTT
CASSRGDAGELFF